This T cell receptor (beta chain) was sequenced during a study of liver allograft versus peripheral blood T cells. Study background: Repertoires from peripheral blood of liver transplant recipients were compared with those inside their transplanted livers. Overall study findings and caveats: Within liver allografts, T cell receptor repertoires were reportedly different from those in peripheral blood.

In this sample, this clonotype turned up a few times. Its antigen remains unidentified. A single record per CDR3 protein comes from TCRdb applying MiXCR to the reads. There are about 5,200 distinct CDR3 sequences in the sample; about a sixth occur only once, and about 54% lies in the top ten. The V end was cut by 3 bases, the J end by 2 bases, with 9 bases between. Per germline, CDR1 SGHDT and CDR2 YYEEEE. The CDR3 loop spans 14 amino acids. This TCR was sampled from a human patient who had a liver transplant. The graft donor may have contributed some T cells. J is TRBJ1-5 and V is TRBV5-6; possibly TRBD1 for D (6 bases). The CDR3 DNA reads TGTGCCAGCAGCTACCGGACAGGCAATCAGCCCCAGCATTTT. Translated: CASSYRTGNQPQHF.